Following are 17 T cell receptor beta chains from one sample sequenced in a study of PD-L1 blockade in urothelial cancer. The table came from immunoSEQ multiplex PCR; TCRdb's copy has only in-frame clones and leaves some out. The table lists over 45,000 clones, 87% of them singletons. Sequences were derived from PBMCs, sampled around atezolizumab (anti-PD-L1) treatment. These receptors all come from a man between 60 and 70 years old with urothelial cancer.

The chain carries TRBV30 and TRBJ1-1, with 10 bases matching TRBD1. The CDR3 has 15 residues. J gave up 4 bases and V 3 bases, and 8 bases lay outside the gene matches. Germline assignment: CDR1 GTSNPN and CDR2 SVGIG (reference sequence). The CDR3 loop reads CAWSSGTGVVTEAFF. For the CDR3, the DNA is TGTGCCTGGAGCTCCGGGACAGGGGTCGTCACTGAAGCTTTCTTT.

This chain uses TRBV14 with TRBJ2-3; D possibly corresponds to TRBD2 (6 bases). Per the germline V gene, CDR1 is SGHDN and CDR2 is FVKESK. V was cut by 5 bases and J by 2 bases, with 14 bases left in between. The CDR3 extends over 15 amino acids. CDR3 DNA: TGTGCCAGCAGCACTCTAGCGACTTACACAGATACGCAGTATTTT. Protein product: CASSTLATYTDTQYF.

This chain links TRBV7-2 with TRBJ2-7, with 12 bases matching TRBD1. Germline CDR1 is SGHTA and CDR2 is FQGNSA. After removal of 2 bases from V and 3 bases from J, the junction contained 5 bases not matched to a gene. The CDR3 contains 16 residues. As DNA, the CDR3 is TGTGCCAGCAGCTTAAGGGGGACAGGGGGCAGCTACGAGCAGTACTTC. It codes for CASSLRGTGGSYEQYF.

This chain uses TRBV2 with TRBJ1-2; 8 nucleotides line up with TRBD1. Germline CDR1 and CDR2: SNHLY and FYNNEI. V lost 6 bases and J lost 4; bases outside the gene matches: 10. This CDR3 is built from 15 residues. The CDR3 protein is CASRDLGQGLYGYTF. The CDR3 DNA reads TGTGCCAGCAGGGACCTAGGACAGGGACTCTATGGCTACACCTTC.

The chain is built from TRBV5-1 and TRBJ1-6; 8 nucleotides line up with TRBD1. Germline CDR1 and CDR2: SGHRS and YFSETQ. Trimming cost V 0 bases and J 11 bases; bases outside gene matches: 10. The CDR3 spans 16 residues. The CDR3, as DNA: TGCGCCAGCAGCTTGGTTTTGGCAGGGGGCAAGACACCCCTCCACTTT. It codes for CASSLVLAGGKTPLHF.

The DNA for the CDR3 is TGTGCCAGCAGCGAGCTACTAGCGGGGGGCACAGATACGCAGTATTTT. It translates to CASSELLAGGTDTQYF. The rearrangement joins TRBV9 to TRBJ2-3; 11 bases fit TRBD2. Germline V gives CDR1 SGDLS, CDR2 YYNGEE. The CDR3 sequence is 16 residues long. V trimming: 3 bases; J trimming: 1 base; junction bases outside the gene matches: 4.

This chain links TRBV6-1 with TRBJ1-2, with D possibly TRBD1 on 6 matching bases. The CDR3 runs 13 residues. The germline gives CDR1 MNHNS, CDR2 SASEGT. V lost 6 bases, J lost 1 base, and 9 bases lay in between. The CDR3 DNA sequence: TGTGCCAGCAGCCGAGGGGGTAACTATGGCTACACCTTC. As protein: CASSRGGNYGYTF.

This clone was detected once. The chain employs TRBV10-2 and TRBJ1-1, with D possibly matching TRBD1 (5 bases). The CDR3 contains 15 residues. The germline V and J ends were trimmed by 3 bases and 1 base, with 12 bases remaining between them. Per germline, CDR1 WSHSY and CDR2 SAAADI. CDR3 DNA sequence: TGCGCCAGCAGTGATGGAGGGGCGGGGAACACTGAAGCTTTCTTT. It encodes CASSDGGAGNTEAFF.

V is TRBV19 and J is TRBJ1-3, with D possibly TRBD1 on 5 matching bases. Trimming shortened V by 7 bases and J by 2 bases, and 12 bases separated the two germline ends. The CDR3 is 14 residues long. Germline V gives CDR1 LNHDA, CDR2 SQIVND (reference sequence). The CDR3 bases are TGTGCCAGTACCGACAGTATTCCTGGAAACACCATATATTTT. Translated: CASTDSIPGNTIYF.

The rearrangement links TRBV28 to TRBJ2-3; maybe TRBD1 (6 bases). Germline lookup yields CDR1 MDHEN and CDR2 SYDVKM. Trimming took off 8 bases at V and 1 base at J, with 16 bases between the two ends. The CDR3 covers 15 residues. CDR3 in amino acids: CASFLGGRGTDTQYF. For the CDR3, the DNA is TGTGCCAGCTTCTTAGGGGGACGGGGCACAGATACGCAGTATTTT.

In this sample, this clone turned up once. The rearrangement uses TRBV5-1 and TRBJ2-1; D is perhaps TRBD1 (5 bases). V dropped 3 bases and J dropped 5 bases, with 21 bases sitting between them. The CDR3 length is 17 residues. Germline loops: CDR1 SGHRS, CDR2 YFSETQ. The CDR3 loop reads CASSSQPTDRFNNEQFF. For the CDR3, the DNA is TGCGCCAGCAGCTCTCAACCCACCGACAGATTCAACAATGAGCAGTTCTTC.

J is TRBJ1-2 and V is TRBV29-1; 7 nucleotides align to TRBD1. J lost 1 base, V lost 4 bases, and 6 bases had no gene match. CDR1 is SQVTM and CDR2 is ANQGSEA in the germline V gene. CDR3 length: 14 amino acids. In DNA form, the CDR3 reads TGCAGCGTTGGAATGACAGGGATTAACTATGGCTACACCTTC. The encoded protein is CSVGMTGINYGYTF.

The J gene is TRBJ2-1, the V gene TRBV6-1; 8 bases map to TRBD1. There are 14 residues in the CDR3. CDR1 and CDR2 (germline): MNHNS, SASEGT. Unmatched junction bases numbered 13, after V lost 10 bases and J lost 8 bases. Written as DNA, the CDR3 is TGTGCCATCCTCCCCAGGGACAGGTTCGATGAGCAGTTCTTC. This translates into CAILPRDRFDEQFF.

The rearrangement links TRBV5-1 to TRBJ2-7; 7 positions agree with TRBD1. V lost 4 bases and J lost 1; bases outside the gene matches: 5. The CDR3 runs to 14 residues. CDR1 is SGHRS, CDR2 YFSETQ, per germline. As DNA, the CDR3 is TGCGCCAGCAGCACTGGGACAGCTTCCTACGAGCAGTACTTC. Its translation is CASSTGTASYEQYF. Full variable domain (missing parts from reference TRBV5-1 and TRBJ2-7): KAGVTQTPRYLIKTRGQQVTLSCSPISGHRSVSWYQQTPGQGLQFLFEYFSETQRNKGNFPGRFSGRQFSNSRSEMNVSTLELGDSALYLCASSTGTASYEQYFGPGTRLTVT.

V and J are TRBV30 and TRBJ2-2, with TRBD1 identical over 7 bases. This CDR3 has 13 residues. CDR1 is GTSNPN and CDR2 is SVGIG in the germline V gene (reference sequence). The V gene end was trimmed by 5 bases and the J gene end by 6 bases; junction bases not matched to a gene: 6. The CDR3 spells CAWEYRGAGELFF. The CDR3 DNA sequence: TGTGCCTGGGAATACAGGGGCGCCGGGGAGCTGTTTTTT. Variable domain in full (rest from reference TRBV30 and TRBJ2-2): SQTIHQWPATLVQPVGSPLSLECTVEGTSNPNLYWYRQAAGRGLQLLFYSVGIGQISSEVPQNLSASRPQDRQFILSSKKLLLSDSGFYLCAWEYRGAGELFFGEGSRLTVL.

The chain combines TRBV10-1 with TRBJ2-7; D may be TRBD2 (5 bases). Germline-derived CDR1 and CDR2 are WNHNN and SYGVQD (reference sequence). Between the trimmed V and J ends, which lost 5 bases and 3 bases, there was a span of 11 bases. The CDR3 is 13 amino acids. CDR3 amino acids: CASSSERNYEQYF. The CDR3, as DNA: TGCGCCAGCAGTAGCGAGCGGAACTACGAGCAGTACTTC.

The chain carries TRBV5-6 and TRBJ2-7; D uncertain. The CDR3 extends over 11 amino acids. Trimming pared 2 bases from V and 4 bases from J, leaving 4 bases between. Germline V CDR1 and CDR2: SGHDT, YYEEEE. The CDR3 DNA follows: TGTGCCAGCAGCTTTTTATACGAGCAGTACTTC. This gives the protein CASSFLYEQYF.